One and the same sample provided the 14 T cell receptor beta chains below, sequenced in a study of shared T cell receptors in the human thymus. Data came from immunoSEQ multiplex PCR; TCRdb stores just in-frame clones and leaves some out. The table lists about 610,000 clones, around nine tenths of them singletons. The data also belong to a second study, concerning human thymus T cells.

Source material: thymocytes. Every receptor here comes from a boy under two years old with a congenital heart defect.

This rearrangement joins TRBV5-4 to TRBJ2-7, with D possibly being TRBD2 (5 bases). The CDR3 extends over 17 amino acids. The V gene lost 0 bases and the J gene lost 2 bases, with 18 bases spanning the gap. Germline CDR1 reads SGHNT; CDR2 reads YYREEE (reference sequence). CDR3 bases: TGTGCCAGCAGCTTGGGCGGGTTATTTGCCTCCGCCTACGAGCAGTACTTC. Translating gives CASSLGGLFASAYEQYF. The full variable domain, its missing parts supplied by reference TRBV5-4 and TRBJ2-7, is ETGVTQSPTHLIKTRGQQVTLRCSSQSGHNTVSWYQQALGQGPQFIFQYYREEENGRGNFPPRFSGLQFPNYSSELNVNALELDDSALYLCASSLGGLFASAYEQYFGPGTRLTVT.

A word on this clone: Different DNA sequences within this sample yield the same CDR3. The chain has TRBV4-3 and TRBJ1-1; D is perhaps TRBD1 (5 bases). This CDR3 spans 15 amino acids. Germline CDR1 LGHNA, CDR2 YSLEER. V lost 0 bases and J lost 1, with 9 bases in between. The CDR3 nucleotides are TGCGCCAGCAGCCAAGAGGGGGGAGGGAACACTGAAGCTTTCTTT. It specifies CASSQEGGGNTEAFF.

The chain combines TRBV19 with TRBJ2-7, with 9 bases matching TRBD2. The length of the CDR3 is 16 residues. Per germline, CDR1 LNHDA and CDR2 SQIVND (reference sequence). V lost 7 bases to trimming and J lost 5 bases; unmatched junction nucleotides: 15. The CDR3 sequence: CASTNGGSSGDHEQYF. In DNA, the CDR3 is TGTGCCAGTACCAATGGAGGGTCTAGCGGGGACCACGAGCAGTACTTC.

This clone showed up just a few times. The chain carries TRBV19 and TRBJ2-4; 12 bases align to TRBD2. In germline, CDR1 is LNHDA, CDR2 SQIVND (reference sequence). V trimming: 4 bases; J trimming: 1 base; junction bases outside the gene matches: 5. The CDR3 covers 17 residues. The CDR3 bases are TGTGCCAGTAGTAGACTAGCGGGAGTTGGGGCCAAAAACATTCAGTACTTC. Amino acids: CASSRLAGVGAKNIQYF. The whole variable domain, remainder taken from reference TRBV19 and TRBJ2-4, is DGGITQSPKYLFRKEGQNVTLSCEQNLNHDAMYWYRQDPGQGLRLIYYSQIVNDFQKGDIAEGYSVSREKKESFPLTVTSAQKNPTAFYLCASSRLAGVGAKNIQYFGAGTRLSVL.

The chain employs TRBV19 and TRBJ1-2; 9 bases line up with TRBD1. CDR3 size: 13 residues. Trimming cost V 5 bases and J 4 bases; bases outside gene matches: 2. The germline V gene has CDR1 LNHDA and CDR2 SQIVND (reference sequence). The CDR3 DNA reads as TGTGCCAGTAGTCGGGACAGGGCCTATGGCTACACCTTC. Protein sequence: CASSRDRAYGYTF.

The chain uses TRBV5-4 and TRBJ2-6; 8 positions agree with TRBD2. The germline CDR1 and CDR2 sequences are SGHNT and YYREEE (reference sequence). This CDR3 comprises 17 residues. J was trimmed by 0 bases and V by 4 bases; bases with no gene match: 6. The CDR3: CASSRGGPRSGANVLTF. The CDR3 DNA sequence: TGTGCCAGCAGCCGGGGGGGCCCTCGCTCTGGGGCCAACGTCCTGACTTTC.

V and J are TRBV30 and TRBJ2-1; 12 bases map to TRBD2. The CDR3 has 15 residues. Germline CDR1 reads GTSNPN; CDR2 reads SVGIG (reference sequence). With 4 bases clipped from V and 5 bases from J, the junction kept 6 bases outside the gene matches. The CDR3 loop is CAWIPSGRANNEQFF. CDR3 DNA: TGTGCCTGGATACCTAGCGGGAGGGCCAACAATGAGCAGTTCTTC.

V gene TRBV6-1 combines with J gene TRBJ2-3; tentative D call: TRBD2 (6 bases). This CDR3 spans 15 amino acids. CDR1 and CDR2 from the germline V gene are MNHNS and SASEGT. Trimming left V 7 bases short and J 4 bases short, with 18 bases between. The CDR3 region has the DNA TGTGCCAGCAAGGATCCGGGAGATTGGGCAGATACGCAGTATTTT. Translating gives CASKDPGDWADTQYF.

The gene calls are TRBV29-1 and TRBJ2-1; TRBD2 matches at 9 bases. The V gene's germline CDR1 is SQVTM and CDR2 ANQGSEA. The CDR3 is made up of 16 amino acids. J was trimmed by 8 bases and V by 4 bases; bases with no gene match: 15. The DNA for the CDR3 is TGCAGCGTTGGGTCGCGGGAGGGCCCCGGGGGGGATGAGCAGTTCTTC. Its translation: CSVGSREGPGGDEQFF.

The J gene is TRBJ2-1, the V gene TRBV4-3; 7 bases are shared with TRBD2. CDR1 LGHNA and CDR2 YSLEER come from the germline V gene. The CDR3 totals 17 residues. The ends lost 2 bases at V and 0 bases at J; junction bases unmatched: 7. CDR3 sequence reads: CASSQKAGSSSYNEQFF. Written as DNA, the CDR3 is TGCGCCAGCAGCCAAAAAGCGGGGTCGAGCTCCTACAATGAGCAGTTCTTC.

CDR3 region: CASSYSEGQSSYEQYF. CDR3 bases: TGTGCCAGCAGTTACTCGGAGGGCCAAAGCTCCTACGAGCAGTACTTC. This chain connects TRBV6-6 to TRBJ2-7; D is possibly TRBD2 (6 bases). Trimming pared 0 bases from V and 0 bases from J, leaving 12 bases between. The CDR3 contains 16 residues. Germline CDR1 reads MNHNY; CDR2 reads SVGAGI (reference sequence).

The chain recombines TRBV10-3 with TRBJ2-2; 7 nucleotides align to TRBD1. Germline V gives CDR1 ENHRY, CDR2 SYGVKD. The V and J ends lost 8 bases and 0 bases, in that order; junction bases with no gene match: 3. This CDR3 is built from 14 residues. This CDR3 reads CAIDRDANTGELFF. The CDR3 DNA sequence: TGTGCCATCGACAGGGATGCGAACACCGGGGAGCTGTTTTTT.

The chain carries TRBV19 and TRBJ2-2; D is undetermined. Germline V gives CDR1 LNHDA, CDR2 SQIVND (reference sequence). V lost 6 bases to trimming and J lost 0 bases, with 20 bases between them. The CDR3 spans 18 residues. The CDR3 is CASSEGGGLRSNTGELFF. CDR3 in DNA: TGTGCCAGTAGCGAAGGTGGCGGTCTACGGTCGAACACCGGGGAGCTGTTTTTT.

The gene calls are TRBV11-2 and TRBJ1-1, with a weak D call TRBD1 (6 bases). Germline CDR1 is SGHAT and CDR2 is FQNNGV. V was cut by 1 base and J by 3 bases, with 6 bases left in between. The CDR3 has 13 amino acids. For the CDR3, the DNA is TGTGCCAGCAGCTTAGGGGGGCACACTGAAGCTTTCTTT. The encoded protein is CASSLGGHTEAFF.